These 30 T cell receptor beta chains came from one sample sequenced in a study of blood T cell repertoires in COVID-19. Only in-frame clones appear in the TCRdb table, and some are missing; sequencing was by immunoSEQ multiplex PCR. The table has around 260,000 clones, approximately 90% seen once. The specimen was peripheral blood. The origin of the receptors is a woman aged 30 to 39 with COVID-19, enrolled during active disease.

The chain has TRBV27 and TRBJ1-1; 10 bases agree with TRBD1. The trim removed 4 bases at V and 8 bases at J, leaving 4 bases unmatched. The germline V gene encodes CDR1 MNHEY and CDR2 SMNVEV (reference sequence). The CDR3 runs 13 residues. This CDR3 is CASSSGQGGEAFF. The CDR3 DNA follows: TGTGCCAGCAGTTCCGGACAGGGGGGCGAAGCTTTCTTT.

The rearrangement joins TRBV12-3 or TRBV12-4 to TRBJ1-2, with TRBD1 identical over 9 bases. The CDR3 sequence is 13 residues long. Unmatched junction bases numbered 9, after V lost 8 bases and J lost 8 bases. This CDR3 reads CASGTGGRGGYTF. In DNA, the CDR3 is TGTGCCAGCGGCACAGGGGGCCGAGGCGGCTACACCTTC.

This chain links TRBV6-2 or TRBV6-3 with TRBJ1-5; TRBD1 matches at 7 bases. Trimming cost V 0 bases and J 0 bases; bases outside gene matches: 5. Looked up from germline, CDR1 is MNHEY and CDR2 is SVGEGT. The length of the CDR3 is 17 residues. The CDR3 loop reads CASSYSPGQNSNQPQHF. For the CDR3, the DNA is TGTGCCAGCAGTTACTCACCGGGACAGAATAGCAATCAGCCCCAGCATTTT.

This clone was observed a single time. This chain uses TRBV6-2 or TRBV6-3 with TRBJ2-3, with 16 bases fitting TRBD2. The germline gives CDR1 MNHEY, CDR2 SVGEGT. This CDR3 region has 21 residues. Trimming took 0 bases from V and 5 from J; bases not matched to a gene: 14. The CDR3 sequence: CASSYSGLAGGPWLRVDTQYF. CDR3 DNA sequence: TGTGCCAGCAGTTACTCGGGACTAGCGGGAGGGCCTTGGTTGAGAGTAGATACGCAGTATTTT.

This clone was picked up one time. This rearrangement joins TRBV7-6 to TRBJ2-3; 11 nucleotides agree with TRBD2. The germline V gene encodes CDR1 SGHVS and CDR2 FNYEAQ. Trimming cost V 1 base and J 4 bases; bases outside gene matches: 7. The CDR3 runs to 17 residues. The CDR3 region is CASSLGPIAGGADTQYF. For the CDR3, the DNA is TGTGCCAGCAGCTTAGGGCCTATAGCGGGAGGGGCAGATACGCAGTATTTT. Full variable domain (missing parts from reference TRBV7-6 and TRBJ2-3): GAGVSQSPRYKVTKRGQDVALRCDPISGHVSLYWYRQALGQGPEFLTYFNYEAQQDKSGLPNDRFSAERPEGSISTLTIQRTEQRDSAMYRCASSLGPIAGGADTQYFGPGTRLTVL.

The chain links TRBV5-4 to TRBJ1-4, with 9 bases lining up with TRBD1. Germline lookup yields CDR1 SGHNT and CDR2 YYREEE (reference sequence). The length of the CDR3 is 14 residues. Germline trimming cut 4 bases from V and 6 bases from J; bases unmatched to any gene: 4. The DNA of the CDR3 is TGTGCCAGCAGCAGAACAGGGGGCGATGAAAAACTGTTTTTT. Encoded protein: CASSRTGGDEKLFF.

The V call is TRBV5-5, the J call TRBJ2-7; tentative D call: TRBD2 (6 bases). The CDR3 length is 16 residues. V was pared by 4 bases and J by 3 bases, with 20 bases between. CDR1 SGHKS and CDR2 YYEKEE come from the germline V gene (reference sequence). This CDR3 is CASSPGSGLANYEQYF. The CDR3 DNA follows: TGTGCCAGCAGCCCCGGATCGGGGCTAGCGAACTACGAGCAGTACTTC.

This chain connects TRBV29-1 to TRBJ2-1; D is undetermined. From germline, CDR1 is SQVTM and CDR2 ANQGSEA. V was pared by 4 bases and J by 1 base, with 14 bases between. This CDR3 has 15 amino acids. The CDR3 DNA follows: TGCAGCGTTGGCTTTTTAACGGGTTCCTACAATGAGCAGTTCTTC. Protein sequence: CSVGFLTGSYNEQFF.

The chain combines TRBV30 with TRBJ1-4, with D unclear. This CDR3 comprises 13 residues. The ends were cut back, 4 bases at V and 7 bases at J, with 13 bases in the middle. Germline CDR1 reads GTSNPN; CDR2 reads SVGIG (reference sequence). The CDR3 spells CAWTPPYSEKLFF. The CDR3 DNA reads TGTGCCTGGACCCCTCCATACAGTGAAAAACTGTTTTTT. Complete variable domain (other parts from reference TRBV30 and TRBJ1-4): SQTIHQWPATLVQPVGSPLSLECTVEGTSNPNLYWYRQAAGRGLQLLFYSVGIGQISSEVPQNLSASRPQDRQFILSSKKLLLSDSGFYLCAWTPPYSEKLFFGSGTQLSVL.

V gene TRBV9 combines with J gene TRBJ2-3; D is uncertain. V was pared by 3 bases and J by 0 bases, with 2 bases between. Germline V gene data show CDR1 as SGDLS and CDR2 as YYNGEE. The CDR3 runs 12 residues. The CDR3 here is CASSASTDTQYF. The CDR3 nucleotides are TGTGCCAGCAGCGCAAGCACAGATACGCAGTATTTT. The complete variable domain, with remaining parts taken from reference TRBV9 and TRBJ2-3, reads DSGVTQTPKHLITATGQRVTLRCSPRSGDLSVYWYQQSLDQGLQFLIQYYNGEERAKGNILERFSAQQFPDLHSELNLSSLELGDSALYFCASSASTDTQYFGPGTRLTVL.

The chain couples TRBV5-4 to TRBJ1-6, with 10 bases that match TRBD1. The CDR3 is made up of 17 amino acids. Trimming removed 3 bases from V and 2 bases from J; junction bases left unmatched: 5. CDR1 is SGHNT, CDR2 YYREEE, per germline (reference sequence). CDR3 sequence (DNA): TGTGCCAGCAGCTCTCGGGACAGGGGCACCTATAATTCACCCCTCCACTTT. This encodes CASSSRDRGTYNSPLHF.

The chain has TRBV3-1 (or the pseudogene TRBV3-2) and TRBJ2-1; D gene ambiguous. V lost 3 bases and J 3 bases, leaving 27 bases between the germline ends. CDR3 length: 20 residues. Germline V gene lookup returns CDR1 LGHDT and CDR2 YNNKEL (reference sequence). The CDR3 region is CASSHYLSRYSPSFYNEQFF. The CDR3 nucleotides read TGTGCCAGCAGCCACTATTTATCGAGGTACTCGCCATCCTTCTACAATGAGCAGTTCTTC.

V gene TRBV6-5 combines with J gene TRBJ2-3, with D tentatively TRBD2 (6 bases). The CDR3 has 16 residues. Germline loops: CDR1 MNHEY, CDR2 SVGAGI. V lost 0 bases and J 3 bases, leaving 13 bases between the germline ends. The CDR3, as DNA: TGTGCCAGCAGTTACTCGATGTTCGGGAGTACAGATACGCAGTATTTT. This encodes CASSYSMFGSTDTQYF.

This chain uses TRBV6-6 with TRBJ1-5, with D perhaps TRBD1 (5 bases). This CDR3 is 15 amino acids long. V dropped 4 bases and J dropped 2 bases, with 12 bases sitting between them. Germline V lookup: CDR1 MNHNY, CDR2 SVGAGI (reference sequence). The CDR3 sequence: CASSSSTDGNQPQHF. The CDR3 DNA reads as TGTGCCAGCAGTTCGTCGACAGACGGCAATCAGCCCCAGCATTTT.

The rearrangement links TRBV10-3 to TRBJ2-3, with D perhaps matching TRBD2 (5 bases). Germline assignment: CDR1 ENHRY and CDR2 SYGVKD. Trimming shortened V by 0 bases and J by 0 bases, and 13 bases separated the two germline ends. The CDR3 covers 17 residues. The CDR3, as DNA: TGTGCCATCAGTGAGTCCTTTTTGCGGGCTAGCACAGATACGCAGTATTTT. This sequence encodes CAISESFLRASTDTQYF.

This chain connects TRBV19 to TRBJ1-1; 10 bases align to TRBD1. This CDR3 comprises 17 residues. CDR1 is LNHDA and CDR2 is SQIVND in the germline V gene (reference sequence). Trimming took 5 bases from V and 7 from J; bases not matched to a gene: 16. The CDR3 nucleotides are TGTGCCAGTAGTCCCTGGGGGACAGGGGTTTTTTCCATTGAAGCTTTCTTT. It is translated as CASSPWGTGVFSIEAFF.

The chain combines TRBV6-1 with TRBJ2-7; weak D call: TRBD2 (5 bases). The germline gives CDR1 MNHNS, CDR2 SASEGT. CDR3 length: 14 residues. Trimming left V 3 bases short and J 3 bases short, with 12 bases between. The DNA of the CDR3 is TGTGCCAGCAGTGACGGGATCCCCCACTACGAGCAGTACTTC. Residues: CASSDGIPHYEQYF.

The chain couples TRBV19 to TRBJ2-1, with 10 bases lining up with TRBD2. Germline V gives CDR1 LNHDA, CDR2 SQIVND (reference sequence). Germline trimming cut 2 bases from V and 9 bases from J; bases unmatched to any gene: 7. The CDR3 runs 15 residues. CDR3 in DNA: TGTGCCAGTAGTATATCTAGCGGGAGTGCGGTTGAGCAGTTCTTC. Protein product: CASSISSGSAVEQFF.

The chain employs TRBV19 and TRBJ1-1; 11 nucleotides line up with TRBD1. Germline V CDR1 and CDR2: LNHDA, SQIVND (reference sequence). Trimming removed 4 bases from V and 3 bases from J; junction bases left unmatched: 7. The CDR3 contains 16 residues. The CDR3 here is CASSTPGTGGHTEAFF. The CDR3 region has the DNA TGTGCCAGTAGTACCCCCGGGACAGGGGGTCACACTGAAGCTTTCTTT. Filled out from reference TRBV19 and TRBJ1-1, the complete variable domain reads DGGITQSPKYLFRKEGQNVTLSCEQNLNHDAMYWYRQDPGQGLRLIYYSQIVNDFQKGDIAEGYSVSREKKESFPLTVTSAQKNPTAFYLCASSTPGTGGHTEAFFGQGTRLTVV.

The chain combines TRBV3-1 (or the pseudogene TRBV3-2) with TRBJ2-1; perhaps TRBD2 as D (6 bases). Trimming stripped 1 base from V and 4 bases from J, with 17 bases between. The CDR3 has 17 residues. Per the germline V gene, CDR1 is LGHDT and CDR2 is YNNKEL (reference sequence). CDR3 region: CASSQAGGDSLYNEQFF. CDR3 sequence (DNA): TGTGCCAGCAGCCAAGCCGGGGGTGATTCCCTATACAATGAGCAGTTCTTC.

This chain joins TRBV30 and TRBJ2-7; weak D call: TRBD1 (6 bases). This CDR3 has 13 amino acids. Trimming took 3 bases from V and 6 from J, leaving 15 bases between them. Per the germline V gene, CDR1 is GTSNPN and CDR2 is SVGIG (reference sequence). The CDR3 protein is CAWSRPGASEQYF. CDR3 nucleotide sequence: TGTGCCTGGAGCCGCCCAGGGGCGAGCGAGCAGTACTTC. The full variable domain, with the rest looked up from reference TRBV30 and TRBJ2-7, is SQTIHQWPATLVQPVGSPLSLECTVEGTSNPNLYWYRQAAGRGLQLLFYSVGIGQISSEVPQNLSASRPQDRQFILSSKKLLLSDSGFYLCAWSRPGASEQYFGPGTRLTVT.

The rearrangement joins TRBV4-2 to TRBJ1-5, with 8 bases identical to TRBD1. The CDR3 has 14 residues. Germline V gene lookup returns CDR1 LGHNA and CDR2 YNFKEQ. V gave up 4 bases and J gave up 5 bases; unmatched junction bases: 4. DNA of the CDR3: TGTGCCAGCAGCCCGACAGGGGACGATCAGCCCCAGCATTTT. Amino acid sequence: CASSPTGDDQPQHF.

The V call is TRBV5-1, the J call TRBJ2-7; D possibly corresponds to TRBD2 (6 bases). Germline V gene data show CDR1 as SGHRS and CDR2 as YFSETQ. Trimming took off 2 bases at V and 2 bases at J, with 14 bases between the two ends. The CDR3 runs 15 residues. This CDR3 reads CASSFRRDPAYEQYF. The CDR3 region has the DNA TGCGCCAGCAGCTTTAGGAGGGACCCAGCCTACGAGCAGTACTTC.

This chain connects TRBV14 to TRBJ1-4; no firm D call. The CDR3 loop spans 15 amino acids. CDR1 SGHDN and CDR2 FVKESK come from the germline V gene. The V end lost 1 base, the J end lost 5 bases, and 11 bases lay between the germline ends. CDR3 sequence: CASSQGRRSNEKLFF. CDR3 DNA: TGTGCCAGCAGCCAAGGTCGTAGGAGCAATGAAAAACTGTTTTTT.

This chain joins TRBV7-2 and TRBJ2-7, with 7 bases that match TRBD2. Germline trimming cut 2 bases from V and 1 base from J; bases unmatched to any gene: 11. The CDR3 consists of 17 residues. Germline V gene sequence: CDR1 SGHTA, CDR2 FQGNSA. This chain's CDR3 is CASSLRGSGLSSYEQYF. The CDR3 coding sequence is TGTGCCAGCAGCTTACGGGGTAGCGGGCTATCTTCCTACGAGCAGTACTTC.

The genes are TRBV6-5 and TRBJ1-1; TRBD1 agrees at 7 bases. This CDR3 is built from 15 residues. Germline-derived CDR1 and CDR2 are MNHEY and SVGAGI. V shed 2 bases and J 0 bases; nucleotides not matched to a gene: 3. The CDR3 DNA follows: TGTGCCAGCAGTTACGATGGGACAGTGAACACTGAAGCTTTCTTT. Translating gives CASSYDGTVNTEAFF.

This clone was seen just once. V is TRBV19 and J is TRBJ1-5, with 7 bases fitting TRBD1. CDR1 is LNHDA, CDR2 SQIVND, per germline (reference sequence). The CDR3 has 16 amino acids. V was pared by 3 bases and J by 3 bases, with 8 bases of the junction left unmatched. For the CDR3, the DNA is TGTGCCAGTAGTATGACCCGACAGGGACTCAATCAGCCCCAGCATTTT. Translation gives CASSMTRQGLNQPQHF.

The chain has TRBV9 and TRBJ2-1; 10 bases align to TRBD1. This CDR3 region has 13 residues. After removal of 5 bases from V and 7 bases from J, the junction contained 3 bases not matched to a gene. Germline V gene lookup returns CDR1 SGDLS and CDR2 YYNGEE. The CDR3 region has the DNA TGTGCCAGCAGTAGGACAGGGGGTAATGAGCAGTTCTTC. Its translation is CASSRTGGNEQFF.

The table lists this clone with a count of one. The J gene is TRBJ1-1, the V gene TRBV7-9, with TRBD1 matching 9 bases. Trimming cost V 4 bases and J 3 bases; bases outside gene matches: 9. Per the germline V gene, CDR1 is SEHNR and CDR2 is FQNEAQ (reference sequence). The CDR3 has 16 residues. The CDR3 sequence is CASSSPWTGADTEAFF. The CDR3, as DNA: TGTGCCAGCAGCTCCCCGTGGACAGGGGCTGACACTGAAGCTTTCTTT.

The chain has TRBV30 and TRBJ2-7; D perhaps matches TRBD1 (5 bases). Germline V CDR1 and CDR2: GTSNPN, SVGIG (reference sequence). Trimming stripped 0 bases from V and 3 bases from J, with 18 bases between. The CDR3 spans 16 residues. CDR3 in DNA: TGTGCCTGGAGTGTACAGGCCCCCGAATATATCTACGAGCAGTACTTC. As protein: CAWSVQAPEYIYEQYF.